This passage covers 23 T cell receptor beta chains from one sample sequenced in a study of Graves' ophthalmopathy and Graves' hyperthyroidism. Amplifying from RNA transcripts, the study obtained TCR beta CDR3 regions. HTBI primers were used in a first-round RT-PCR, which preceded a second-round multiplex PCR. Each CDR3 protein gets one entry after TCRdb re-called the multiplex PCR reads with MiXCR. There are around 36,000 distinct CDR3 sequences in the sample; 50% occur only once, and 26% lies in the top ten. Input material: peripheral blood. Receptor source: an adult woman with stable Graves' hyperthyroidism.

This clonotype was observed a single time. At one boundary the junction diverges from the germline segment, which might be a read error. The rearrangement joins TRBV20-1 to TRBJ2-6; 8 bases match TRBD1. The CDR3 covers 12 residues. Per the germline V gene, CDR1 is DFQATT and CDR2 is SNEGSKA (reference sequence). CDR3 sequence (DNA): TGCAGTGCTCTCGGGACAGGCGCCACTGAAGCTTTC. Protein sequence: CSALGTGATEAF.

This chain connects TRBV12-3 or TRBV12-4 to TRBJ1-2, with 11 bases lining up with TRBD1. Trimming took 6 bases from V and 1 from J; bases not matched to a gene: 10. CDR3 length: 17 residues. The CDR3 coding sequence is TGTGCCAGCAGCGACTCCAGGACAGGGGGCTTTAACTATGGCTACACCTTC. Its protein product is CASSDSRTGGFNYGYTF.

Many counts were recorded for this clonotype. The chain uses TRBV28 and TRBJ1-6; 7 nucleotides match TRBD1. Germline lookup yields CDR1 MDHEN and CDR2 SYDVKM. With V trimmed by 5 bases and J by 6 bases, 4 bases remained unmatched. The CDR3 is 14 amino acids. In nucleotides, the CDR3 is TGTGCCAGCAGTATGGGACAGTTTAATTCACCCCTCCACTTT. Encoded protein: CASSMGQFNSPLHF.

Ten or more counts support this clonotype. V usage is TRBV6-1 and J usage is TRBJ2-5; a weak D match, TRBD2 (5 bases). The CDR3 length is 13 residues. The V end lost 6 bases, the J end lost 7 bases, and 15 bases lay between the germline ends. The germline V gene encodes CDR1 MNHNS and CDR2 SASEGT. The CDR3: CASSDRGQVTQYF. CDR3 nucleotides: TGTGCCAGCAGCGACCGGGGTCAGGTGACCCAGTACTTC.

This clonotype was counted many times. The V and J genes are TRBV28 and TRBJ2-7; 7 positions match TRBD2. The CDR3 extends over 16 amino acids. Trimming removed 6 bases from V and 1 base from J; junction bases left unmatched: 12. Germline values: CDR1 MDHEN, CDR2 SYDVKM. The CDR3: CASSLVGGFWSYEQYF. DNA of the CDR3: TGTGCCAGCAGCTTAGTGGGGGGGTTTTGGTCCTACGAGCAGTACTTC.

Ten or more counts support this clonotype. The chain is built from TRBV20-1 and TRBJ2-7; 11 bases line up with TRBD2. Germline-derived CDR1 and CDR2 are DFQATT and SNEGSKA (reference sequence). The CDR3 runs 14 residues. The V segment lost 7 bases and the J segment 6 bases; nucleotides outside the gene matches: 11. Written as DNA, the CDR3 is TGCAGTGTTCCAGGCCTAGCGGGAGGTGGCGAGCAGTACTTC. This sequence encodes CSVPGLAGGGEQYF.

J is TRBJ2-2 and V is TRBV2; 10 positions agree with TRBD2. Per germline, CDR1 SNHLY and CDR2 FYNNEI. The CDR3 covers 16 residues. V lost 5 bases, J lost 4 bases, and 7 bases stayed unmatched. The CDR3 DNA reads TGTGCCAGCAGTCTCCTAGCGGGAGCGGGCACCGGGGAGCTGTTTTTT. Its translation is CASSLLAGAGTGELFF.

In its sample, this clonotype ranks as medium-sized. This chain uses TRBV2 with TRBJ2-7; D not certain. V was trimmed by 5 bases and J by 5 bases, leaving 10 bases between them. Germline V gives CDR1 SNHLY, CDR2 FYNNEI. The CDR3 is 12 residues long. CDR3 nucleotides: TGTGCCAGCAGTCTACTGGGCCACGAGCAGTACTTC. Translating gives CASSLLGHEQYF.

V usage is TRBV7-3 and J usage is TRBJ2-7, with unresolved D. This CDR3 is built from 9 residues. Germline V gives CDR1 SGHTA, CDR2 FQGTGA. CDR3 sequence (DNA): TGTGTAAGCAGCTTATACGGGTACTTC. Protein product: CVSSLYGYF.

This clonotype has ten or more counts. The genes are TRBV12-3 or TRBV12-4 and TRBJ2-6; D unresolved. This CDR3 comprises 15 residues. The V end lost 5 bases, the J end lost 0 bases, and 8 bases lay between the germline ends. The CDR3 nucleotides read TGTGCCAGCAGTCTCTTCAGCTCTGGGGCCAACGTCCTGACTTTC. Residues: CASSLFSSGANVLTF.

The chain has TRBV7-9 and TRBJ2-7, with 11 positions matching TRBD1. CDR3 size: 14 residues. Unmatched junction bases numbered 4, after V lost 5 bases and J lost 4 bases. Germline loops: CDR1 SEHNR, CDR2 FQNEAQ (reference sequence). The DNA for the CDR3 is TGTGCCAGCAGCAAGGACAGGGGGCAGTACGAGCAGTACTTC. Its translation: CASSKDRGQYEQYF.

The genes are TRBV20-1 and TRBJ2-7, with a possible D match to TRBD1 (6 bases). With 1 base removed from V and 1 base from J, the gap between germline ends came to 8 bases. This CDR3 is 13 amino acids long. Germline V gene data show CDR1 as DFQATT and CDR2 as SNEGSKA (reference sequence). CDR3 DNA: TGCAGTGCTAGAGGAGGGGGTTCCTACGAGCAGTACTTC. As protein: CSARGGGSYEQYF.

By sample share, this clonotype is medium-sized. The chain couples TRBV7-9 to TRBJ1-6; D remains unclear. V was cut by 7 bases and J by 7 bases, with 17 bases left in between. CDR1 and CDR2 (germline): SEHNR, FQNEAQ (reference sequence). CDR3 length: 15 residues. The CDR3 DNA is TGTGCCAGCACCTCTGGCGGCGATACGAATTCACCCCTCCACTTT. Amino acids: CASTSGGDTNSPLHF.

This clonotype was counted ten times or more. V and J are TRBV28 and TRBJ2-3, with 11 bases identical to TRBD2. CDR3 length: 14 residues. V was clipped by 10 bases and J by 5 bases; unmatched bases: 8. CDR1 is MDHEN and CDR2 is SYDVKM in the germline V gene. The CDR3 DNA follows: TGTGCCACTCGACTAGGACTAGCGGGAGATACGCAGTATTTT. It yields the protein CATRLGLAGDTQYF.

Worth noting for this clonotype: A read error may produce the germline difference seen at one junction end. The chain has TRBV2 and TRBJ1-1; D might be TRBD1 (6 bases). The CDR3 length is 14 residues. In germline, CDR1 is SNHLY, CDR2 FYNNEI. DNA of the CDR3: TGTGCCAGCACCCACAGGGTGTGGGACACTGAAGCTTTCTTC. Protein product: CASTHRVWDTEAFF. Drawing the rest from reference TRBV2 and TRBJ1-1, the complete variable domain is EPEVTQTPSHQVTQMGQEVILRCVPISNHLYFYWYRQILGQKVEFLVSFYNNEISEKSEIFDDQFSVERPDGSNFTLKIRSTKLEDSAMYFCASTHRVWDTEAFFGQGTRLTVV.

The rearrangement joins TRBV10-3 to TRBJ1-1, with TRBD1 matching 9 bases. V shed 10 bases and J 0 bases; nucleotides not matched to a gene: 3. Germline V gives CDR1 ENHRY, CDR2 SYGVKD. The CDR3 extends over 13 amino acids. CDR3 residues: CASRDRVNTEAFF. CDR3 DNA sequence: TGTGCCAGCCGGGACAGGGTGAACACTGAAGCTTTCTTT.

At least ten counts were recorded for this clonotype. The V call is TRBV4-1, the J call TRBJ2-7, with D unclear. The CDR3 runs 14 residues. V gave up 0 bases and J gave up 7 bases, with 13 bases separating them. CDR1 is MGHRA and CDR2 is YSYEKL in the germline V gene. CDR3 sequence: CASSQDPTTREQYF. For the CDR3, the DNA is TGCGCCAGCAGCCAAGATCCAACTACGAGAGAGCAGTACTTC.

The table lists this clonotype with many counts. The chain has TRBV7-4 and TRBJ1-1; weak D call: TRBD1 (5 bases). Germline lookup yields CDR1 SGHVT and CDR2 SQSDAQ. The V gene lost 10 bases and the J gene lost 7 bases, with 19 bases spanning the gap. The CDR3 runs to 13 residues. Here the CDR3 reads CAIEYGGFGEAFF. In DNA form, the CDR3 reads TGTGCCATCGAGTATGGGGGGTTCGGTGAAGCTTTCTTT.

V and J are TRBV29-1 and TRBJ2-7; D is perhaps TRBD1 (8 bases). V was pared by 4 bases and J by 5 bases, with 12 bases between. The CDR3 has 12 amino acids. CDR1 and CDR2 (germline): SQVTM, ANQGSEA. CDR3 sequence reads: CSVVTGGDEQYF. The DNA for the CDR3 is TGCAGCGTTGTAACAGGGGGGGACGAGCAGTACTTC.

This clonotype was counted once. The chain is built from TRBV2 and TRBJ1-1; possible D gene TRBD1, 6 bases. The CDR3 extends over 14 amino acids. Trimming pared 5 bases from V and 4 bases from J, leaving 14 bases between. Germline assignment: CDR1 SNHLY and CDR2 FYNNEI. CDR3 in amino acids: CASSQQGGATEAFF. CDR3 nucleotides: TGTGCCAGCAGTCAACAGGGAGGGGCCACTGAAGCTTTCTTT.

J is TRBJ2-5 and V is TRBV10-3; D is unclear. Trimming took 6 bases from V and 4 from J, leaving 3 bases between them. This CDR3 is 10 amino acids long. The V gene's germline CDR1 is ENHRY and CDR2 SYGVKD. CDR3 in amino acids: CAIRGETQYF. CDR3 sequence (DNA): TGTGCCATCAGGGGAGAGACCCAGTACTTC.

Ten or more counts support this clonotype. J is TRBJ2-7 and V is TRBV3-1, with 11 bases fitting TRBD2. This CDR3 has 17 residues. V lost 4 bases to trimming and J lost 0 bases; unmatched junction nucleotides: 8. Germline assignment: CDR1 LGHDT and CDR2 YNNKEL (reference sequence). CDR3 nucleotide sequence: TGTGCCAGCAGCCGGGGGGCTACTAGCGGGAGCTCCTACGAGCAGTACTTC. It is translated as CASSRGATSGSSYEQYF.

At least ten counts were recorded for this clonotype. V usage is TRBV24-1 and J usage is TRBJ2-2; a possible D gene is TRBD2 (6 bases). This CDR3 region has 16 residues. Trimming removed 1 base from V and 4 bases from J, with 12 bases in between. CDR1 and CDR2 from the germline V gene are KGHDR and SFDVKD. The DNA of the CDR3 is TGTGCCACCAGTGATTTTCGGGTCGGGGGCACCGGGGAGCTGTTTTTT. It codes for CATSDFRVGGTGELFF.